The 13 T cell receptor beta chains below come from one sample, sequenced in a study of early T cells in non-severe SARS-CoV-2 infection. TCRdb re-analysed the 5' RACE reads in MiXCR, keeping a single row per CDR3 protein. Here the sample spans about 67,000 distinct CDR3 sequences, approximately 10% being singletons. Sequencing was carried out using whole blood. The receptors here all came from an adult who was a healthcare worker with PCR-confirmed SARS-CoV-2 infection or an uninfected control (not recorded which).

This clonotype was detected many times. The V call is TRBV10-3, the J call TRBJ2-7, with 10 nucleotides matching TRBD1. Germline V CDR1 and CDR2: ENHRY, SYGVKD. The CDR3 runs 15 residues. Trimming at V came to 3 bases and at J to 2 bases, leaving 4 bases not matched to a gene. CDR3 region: CAISEPGTGAYEQYF. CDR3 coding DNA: TGTGCCATCAGTGAACCCGGGACAGGGGCCTACGAGCAGTACTTC.

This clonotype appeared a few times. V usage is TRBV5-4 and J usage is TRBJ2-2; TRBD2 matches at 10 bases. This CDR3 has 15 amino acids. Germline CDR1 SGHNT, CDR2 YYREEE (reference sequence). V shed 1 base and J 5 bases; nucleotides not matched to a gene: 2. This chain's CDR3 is CASSLSAGGTGELFF. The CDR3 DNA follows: TGTGCCAGCAGCTTGTCAGCGGGGGGGACCGGGGAGCTGTTTTTT.

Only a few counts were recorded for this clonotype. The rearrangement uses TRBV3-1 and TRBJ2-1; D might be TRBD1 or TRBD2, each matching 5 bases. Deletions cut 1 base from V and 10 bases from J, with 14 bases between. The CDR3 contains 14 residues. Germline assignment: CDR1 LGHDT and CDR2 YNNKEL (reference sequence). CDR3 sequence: CASSQGGAGGEQFF. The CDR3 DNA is TGTGCCAGCAGCCAAGGAGGGGCAGGCGGCGAGCAGTTCTTC.

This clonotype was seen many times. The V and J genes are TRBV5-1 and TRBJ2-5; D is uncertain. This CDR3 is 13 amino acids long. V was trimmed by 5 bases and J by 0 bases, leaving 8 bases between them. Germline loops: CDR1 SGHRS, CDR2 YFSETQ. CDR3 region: CASRAGYQETQYF. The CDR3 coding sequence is TGCGCCAGCAGGGCAGGCTACCAAGAGACCCAGTACTTC.

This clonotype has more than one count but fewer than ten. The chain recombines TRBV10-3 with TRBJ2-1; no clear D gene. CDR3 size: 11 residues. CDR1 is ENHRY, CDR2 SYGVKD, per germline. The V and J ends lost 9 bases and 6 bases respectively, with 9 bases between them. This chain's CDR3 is CAIGVLNEQFF. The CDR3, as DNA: TGTGCCATTGGTGTCCTCAATGAGCAGTTCTTC.

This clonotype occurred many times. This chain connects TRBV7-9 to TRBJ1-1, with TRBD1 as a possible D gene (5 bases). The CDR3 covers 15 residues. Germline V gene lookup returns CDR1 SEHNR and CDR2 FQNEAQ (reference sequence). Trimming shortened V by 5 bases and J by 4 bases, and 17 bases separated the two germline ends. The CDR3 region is CASSPRPGPGTEAFF. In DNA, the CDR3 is TGTGCCAGCAGCCCTAGGCCAGGGCCGGGCACTGAAGCTTTCTTT.

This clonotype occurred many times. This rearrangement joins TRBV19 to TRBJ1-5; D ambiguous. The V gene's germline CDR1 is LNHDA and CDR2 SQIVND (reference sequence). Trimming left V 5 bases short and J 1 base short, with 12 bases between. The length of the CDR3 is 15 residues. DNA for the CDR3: TGTGCCAGTAGTGCGACGGCTTTCAGCAATCAGCCCCAGCATTTT. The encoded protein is CASSATAFSNQPQHF.

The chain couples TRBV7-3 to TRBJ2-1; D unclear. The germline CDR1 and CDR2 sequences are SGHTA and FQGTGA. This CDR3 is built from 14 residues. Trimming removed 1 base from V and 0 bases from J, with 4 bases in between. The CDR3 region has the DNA TGTGCCAGCAGCTTAAGAGGCTCCTACAATGAGCAGTTCTTC. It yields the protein CASSLRGSYNEQFF.

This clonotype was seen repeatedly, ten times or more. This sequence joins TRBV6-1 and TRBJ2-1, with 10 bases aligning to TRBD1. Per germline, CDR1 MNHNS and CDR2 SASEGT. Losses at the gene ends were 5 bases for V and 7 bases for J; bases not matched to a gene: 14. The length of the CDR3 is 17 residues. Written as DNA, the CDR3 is TGTGCCAGCAGTTCAAAGGACAGGGGGAATGGTGGAAATGAGCAGTTCTTC. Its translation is CASSSKDRGNGGNEQFF.

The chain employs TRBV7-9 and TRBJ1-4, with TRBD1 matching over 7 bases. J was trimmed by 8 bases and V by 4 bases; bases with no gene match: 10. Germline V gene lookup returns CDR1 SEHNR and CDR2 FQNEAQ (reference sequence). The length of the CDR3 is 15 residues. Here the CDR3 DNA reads TGTGCCAGCAGCTCCCAGGGGGGGGCCGGAGAAAAACTGTTTTTT. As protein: CASSSQGGAGEKLFF.

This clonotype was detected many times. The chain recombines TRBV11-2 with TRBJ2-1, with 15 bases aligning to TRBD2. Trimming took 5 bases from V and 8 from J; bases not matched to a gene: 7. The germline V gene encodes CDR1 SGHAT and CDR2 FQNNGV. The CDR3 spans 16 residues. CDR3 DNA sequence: TGTGCCAGCAGCCAGGGACTAGCGGGAGGTATGGATGAGCAGTTCTTC. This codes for CASSQGLAGGMDEQFF.

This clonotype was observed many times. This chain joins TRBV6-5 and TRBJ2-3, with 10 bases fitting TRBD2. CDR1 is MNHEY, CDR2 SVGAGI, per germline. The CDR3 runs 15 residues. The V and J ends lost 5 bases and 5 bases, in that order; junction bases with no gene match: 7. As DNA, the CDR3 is TGTGCCAGCAGTGCCAGCGGGGGGGCGGTAGATACGCAGTATTTT. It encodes CASSASGGAVDTQYF.

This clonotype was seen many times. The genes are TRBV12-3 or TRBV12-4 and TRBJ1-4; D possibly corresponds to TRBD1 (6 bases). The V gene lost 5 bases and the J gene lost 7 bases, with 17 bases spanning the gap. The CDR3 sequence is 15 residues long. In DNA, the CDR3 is TGTGCCAGCAGTCCCCAGGGGAAGGCGAGTGAAAAACTGTTTTTT. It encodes CASSPQGKASEKLFF.